Below, 5 T cell receptor beta chains from the same sample are listed, as sequenced in a study of blood T cells in healthy people across ages. Sample-barcoded 5' priming and a J-beta primer mix drove a second PCR of 7 to 11 cycles. MiXCR, applied by TCRdb to the 5' RACE reads, yields one record per CDR3 protein. This sample has some 1,000,000 distinct CDR3 sequences, with 25% found just once. This same sample was also part of a study on T cells of mothers and their children.

The sequenced sample consisted of blood. The receptors here all came from a girl aged 2 to 9 in good health.

This clonotype was counted between two and nine times. The germline gene is not matched at one end of the junction; a read error may be the cause. This chain connects TRBV12-5 to TRBJ1-4, with a possible D match to TRBD1 (6 bases). CDR3 length: 14 amino acids. Germline CDR1 LGHNT, CDR2 FRNRAP. The CDR3: CASGLGDTNEKLVF. In nucleotides, the CDR3 is TGTGCTAGTGGCCTGGGGGACACCAACGAAAAACTGGTTTTT. The full variable domain, with the rest looked up from reference TRBV12-5 and TRBJ1-4, is DARVTQTPRHKVTEMGQEVTMRCQPILGHNTVFWYRQTMMQGLELLAYFRNRAPLDDSGMPKDRFSAEMPDATLATLKIQPSEPRDSAVYFCASGLGDTNEKLVFGSGTQLSVL.

This clonotype has a handful of counts. The genes are TRBV9 and TRBJ2-7; 8 nucleotides agree with TRBD2. Germline V CDR1 and CDR2: SGDLS, YYNGEE. The CDR3 runs 16 residues. V lost 0 bases and J lost 4; bases outside the gene matches: 9. The CDR3 loop is CASSVASGGLYYEQYF. CDR3 bases: TGTGCCAGCAGCGTAGCGAGCGGGGGTCTTTATTACGAGCAGTACTTC. The whole variable domain, remainder taken from reference TRBV9 and TRBJ2-7, is DSGVTQTPKHLITATGQRVTLRCSPRSGDLSVYWYQQSLDQGLQFLIQYYNGEERAKGNILERFSAQQFPDLHSELNLSSLELGDSALYFCASSVASGGLYYEQYFGPGTRLTVT.

The chain joins TRBV11-2 to TRBJ2-2; D is perhaps TRBD2 (5 bases). In germline, CDR1 is SGHAT, CDR2 FQNNGV. The CDR3 is 14 amino acids. V lost 7 bases and J lost 1, with 10 bases in between. CDR3 protein: CASTGGLNTGELFF. DNA of the CDR3: TGTGCCAGCACGGGCGGGCTGAACACCGGGGAGCTGTTTTTT.

The J gene is TRBJ2-5, the V gene TRBV7-2; 10 bases fit TRBD2. This CDR3 spans 17 amino acids. V was clipped by 1 base and J by 1 base; unmatched bases: 6. CDR1 is SGHTA and CDR2 is FQGNSA in the germline V gene. The DNA of the CDR3 is TGTGCCAGCAGCTTAGGGGGACTAGCGCCGTTCCAAGAGACCCAGTACTTC. This encodes CASSLGGLAPFQETQYF.

This clonotype was recorded a few times. The CDR3: CASSLAPQYETQYF. The CDR3 region has the DNA TGCGCCAGCAGCTTGGCTCCCCAGTATGAGACCCAGTACTTC. V gene TRBV5-1 combines with J gene TRBJ2-5; D not certain. Germline V gene data show CDR1 as SGHRS and CDR2 as YFSETQ. The V end lost 0 bases, the J end lost 5 bases, and 11 bases lay between the germline ends. The CDR3 has 14 amino acids.